This TCR beta chain originates from a study of T-cell reconstitution after alpha-beta-depleted transplantation in children. Trimming took 2 bases from V and 6 from J; bases not matched to a gene: 8. Per germline, CDR1 MDHEN and CDR2 SYDVKM. The CDR3 has 17 amino acids. Preparation of the TCRbeta library used unique molecular identifiers. From the PCR reads, TCRdb called clonotypes with MiXCR, one entry per CDR3 protein. The data show 500,000 to 600,000 distinct CDR3 sequences, 27% seen once. The receptor was derived from a boy less than two years old with Wiskott-Aldrich syndrome, due to receive a stem cell transplant. Sequenced material: PBMCs, taken before TCRalphabeta/CD19-depleted stem cell transplant. This chain uses TRBV28 with TRBJ2-3; 13 bases are a match to TRBD2. CDR3 protein: CASSLGGLAGVRDTQYF. The CDR3 DNA sequence: TGTGCCAGCAGTTTAGGCGGACTAGCGGGAGTTAGGGATACGCAGTATTTT. The variable domain in full, completed from reference TRBV28 and TRBJ2-3, reads DVKVTQSSRYLVKRTGEKVFLECVQDMDHENMFWYRQDPGLGLRLIYFSYDVKMKEKGDIPEGYSVSREKKERFSLILESASTNQTSMYLCASSLGGLAGVRDTQYFGPGTRLTVL.